The 20 T cell receptor beta chains listed next were all sequenced from one sample in a study of blood T cell repertoires in COVID-19. Only in-frame clones appear in the TCRdb table, and some are missing; sequencing was by immunoSEQ multiplex PCR. The sample yields some 330,000 clones, more than 85% seen once. The sample was PBMCs or T cells enriched from blood (not recorded which). The receptor set was obtained from a woman in her 30s who had recovered from COVID-19.

The chain employs TRBV13 and TRBJ1-2; 7 nucleotides match TRBD1. CDR1 PRHDT and CDR2 FYEKMQ come from the germline V gene (reference sequence). V shed 6 bases and J 10 bases; nucleotides not matched to a gene: 26. The CDR3 runs 18 residues. The CDR3 loop reads CASRRNPGQSGPEIDYTF. CDR3 coding DNA: TGTGCCAGCAGACGTAATCCGGGACAGAGCGGGCCGGAGATCGACTACACCTTC.

J is TRBJ2-2 and V is TRBV7-3; D remains unclear. With 1 base removed from V and 9 bases from J, the gap between germline ends came to 6 bases. The CDR3 has 12 residues. The germline gives CDR1 SGHTA, CDR2 FQGTGA. CDR3 in amino acids: CASSLNGRELFF. The CDR3 nucleotides are TGTGCCAGCAGCTTAAACGGTCGGGAGCTGTTTTTT.

The gene calls are TRBV5-6 and TRBJ1-1, with D perhaps matching TRBD1 (6 bases). V was clipped by 7 bases and J by 1 base, with 14 bases between them. CDR3 length: 14 amino acids. Germline values: CDR1 SGHDT, CDR2 YYEEEE. The CDR3 region is CASRGGISNTEAFF. In DNA form, the CDR3 reads TGTGCCAGCCGGGGGGGCATCTCGAACACTGAAGCTTTCTTT.

The chain is built from TRBV29-1 and TRBJ2-7; 13 bases align to TRBD2. Germline V gives CDR1 SQVTM, CDR2 ANQGSEA. CDR3 length: 15 residues. The ends lost 6 bases at V and 10 bases at J; junction bases unmatched: 15. The CDR3 bases are TGCAGCGTGACAAAAACCGGGACTAGCGGGATGGTACAGTACTTC. It yields the protein CSVTKTGTSGMVQYF.

This clone was counted a few times. This chain connects TRBV13 to TRBJ2-1; D is undetermined. The CDR3 runs to 15 residues. The V end was cut by 5 bases, the J end by 0 bases, with 11 bases between. The germline gives CDR1 PRHDT, CDR2 FYEKMQ (reference sequence). CDR3 in amino acids: CASSRTVSSYNEQFF. CDR3 sequence (DNA): TGTGCCAGCAGCCGCACTGTAAGCTCCTACAATGAGCAGTTCTTC. Based on the CDR3 plus reference TRBV13 and TRBJ2-1, the full variable domain is AAGVIQSPRHLIKEKRETATLKCYPIPRHDTVYWYQQGPGQDPQFLISFYEKMQSDKGSIPDRFSAQQFSDYHSELNMSSLELGDSALYFCASSRTVSSYNEQFFGPGTRLTVL.

The chain recombines TRBV7-3 with TRBJ2-5; 16 bases align to TRBD2. Germline CDR1 and CDR2: SGHTA and FQGTGA. This CDR3 is built from 16 residues. The V segment lost 5 bases and the J segment 5 bases; nucleotides outside the gene matches: 5. The CDR3 DNA is TGTGCCAGCAGCGGCGGGACTAGCGGGAGGGCCGAGACCCAGTACTTC. Protein sequence: CASSGGTSGRAETQYF.

This chain joins TRBV7-9 and TRBJ2-7; 9 bases are a match to TRBD2. CDR1 and CDR2 from the germline V gene are SEHNR and FQNEAQ (reference sequence). V was clipped by 7 bases and J by 5 bases; unmatched bases: 9. The CDR3 has 14 amino acids. CDR3 sequence: CASNQGVAGDEQYF. CDR3 in DNA: TGTGCCAGCAACCAAGGGGTAGCGGGAGACGAGCAGTACTTC.

This rearrangement joins TRBV7-9 to TRBJ1-5; D remains unclear. V gave up 6 bases and J gave up 3 bases, with 15 bases separating them. CDR1 and CDR2 from the germline V gene are SEHNR and FQNEAQ (reference sequence). This CDR3 region has 15 residues. DNA for the CDR3: TGTGCCAGCAGTTCCGACGGAGAATACAATCAGCCCCAGCATTTT. This translates into CASSSDGEYNQPQHF.

The chain employs TRBV4-3 and TRBJ1-6; D is possibly TRBD1 (6 bases). Per the germline V gene, CDR1 is LGHNA and CDR2 is YSLEER. This CDR3 region has 15 residues. V was pared by 0 bases and J by 6 bases, with 9 bases between. The CDR3 reads CASSQESGVNSPLHF. The CDR3 coding sequence is TGCGCCAGCAGCCAAGAATCAGGGGTTAATTCACCCCTCCACTTT.

This rearrangement joins TRBV28 to TRBJ1-1, with 12 bases lining up with TRBD1. Unmatched junction bases numbered 6, after V lost 4 bases and J lost 3 bases. Germline V lookup: CDR1 MDHEN, CDR2 SYDVKM. This CDR3 comprises 16 residues. The CDR3 spells CASSYRDRGPYTEAFF. CDR3 DNA: TGTGCCAGCAGTTACCGGGACAGGGGGCCGTACACTGAAGCTTTCTTT.

For the CDR3, the DNA is TGTGCCAGCAGGCAAGCGGTCGCTACCCTTTCTTATAGCAATCAGCCCCAGCATTTT. This gives the protein CASRQAVATLSYSNQPQHF. This chain joins TRBV28 and TRBJ1-5; D remains unclear. CDR1 MDHEN and CDR2 SYDVKM come from the germline V gene. This CDR3 contains 19 residues. Trimming shortened V by 6 bases and J by 0 bases, and 24 bases separated the two germline ends.

The genes are TRBV30 and TRBJ2-3; 11 bases match TRBD2. This CDR3 contains 15 residues. The V segment lost 1 base and the J segment 7 bases; nucleotides outside the gene matches: 7. Germline V gene lookup returns CDR1 GTSNPN and CDR2 SVGIG (reference sequence). The CDR3 DNA is TGTGCCTGGAGTGGACTAGCGGGGAGCGTAAATACGCAGTATTTT. Protein: CAWSGLAGSVNTQYF.

This chain uses TRBV7-2 with TRBJ2-2, with TRBD2 matching 7 bases. This CDR3 region has 18 residues. Unmatched junction bases numbered 13, after V lost 1 base and J lost 5 bases. The germline CDR1 and CDR2 sequences are SGHTA and FQGNSA. The CDR3 spells CASSLDSGRDYLTGELFF. Written as DNA, the CDR3 is TGTGCCAGCAGCTTAGATTCGGGTCGGGACTATCTGACCGGGGAGCTGTTTTTT.

The chain uses TRBV6-5 and TRBJ1-3, with unresolved D. The CDR3 is 15 amino acids. Germline loops: CDR1 MNHEY, CDR2 SVGAGI. Trimming took 4 bases from V and 0 from J, leaving 10 bases between them. CDR3 in amino acids: CASSSTTYSGNTIYF. DNA for the CDR3: TGTGCCAGCAGTTCGACTACCTACTCTGGAAACACCATATATTTT.

The chain recombines TRBV18 with TRBJ1-3, with a tentative D call TRBD1 (5 bases). Trimming took off 5 bases at V and 3 bases at J, with 11 bases between the two ends. Germline V gives CDR1 KGHSH, CDR2 LQKENI. The CDR3 has 14 amino acids. The CDR3 spells CASSSDSSGNTIYF. Here the CDR3 DNA reads TGTGCCAGCTCATCCGACAGTAGTGGAAACACCATATATTTT.

This clone occurred a few times. The V and J genes are TRBV7-2 and TRBJ2-3, with no clear D. Trimming removed 1 base at V and 0 bases at J, with 8 bases between. The CDR3 has 15 residues. In germline, CDR1 is SGHTA, CDR2 FQGNSA. CDR3 region: CASSLGGRSTDTQYF. CDR3 coding DNA: TGTGCCAGCAGCTTAGGAGGAAGGAGCACAGATACGCAGTATTTT.

Here the CDR3 DNA reads TGTGCCAGCTCACCAGAGGACAGAGGATATGGCTACACCTTC. Translated: CASSPEDRGYGYTF. The V gene is TRBV18, the J gene TRBJ1-2; possible D gene TRBD1, 6 bases. CDR1 is KGHSH, CDR2 LQKENI, per germline. Trimming shortened V by 2 bases and J by 5 bases, and 12 bases separated the two germline ends. CDR3 length equals 14 residues. The variable domain in full, with the rest retrieved from reference TRBV18 and TRBJ1-2, is NAGVMQNPRHLVRRRGQEARLRCSPMKGHSHVYWYRQLPEEGLKFMVYLQKENIIDESGMPKERFSAEFPKEGPSILRIQQVVRGDSAAYFCASSPEDRGYGYTFGSGTRLTVV.

The chain joins TRBV5-8 to TRBJ1-3; no clear D gene. Trimming stripped 5 bases from V and 4 bases from J, with 16 bases between. The germline V gene encodes CDR1 SGHTS and CDR2 YDEGEE. The CDR3 is 15 amino acids. The CDR3 region has the DNA TGTGCCAGCAGACAACCGGGGTCGTTCGGAAACACCATATATTTT. This translates into CASRQPGSFGNTIYF. Complete variable domain (other parts from reference TRBV5-8 and TRBJ1-3): EAGVTQSPTHLIKTRGQQATLRCSPISGHTSVYWYQQALGLGLQFLLWYDEGEERNRGNFPPRFSGRQFPNYSSELNVNALELEDSALYLCASRQPGSFGNTIYFGEGSWLTVV.

The chain combines TRBV19 with TRBJ2-5, with TRBD2 matching 9 bases. The germline V gene encodes CDR1 LNHDA and CDR2 SQIVND (reference sequence). Trimming cost V 6 bases and J 4 bases; bases outside gene matches: 3. The CDR3 runs to 13 residues. CDR3 sequence reads: CASRQTSGETQYF. The CDR3 DNA reads as TGTGCCAGTAGACAGACTAGCGGAGAGACCCAGTACTTC.

This rearrangement joins TRBV14 to TRBJ1-2; D is unresolved. Trimming removed 0 bases at V and 1 base at J, with 9 bases between. Germline assignment: CDR1 SGHDN and CDR2 FVKESK. There are 15 residues in the CDR3. The CDR3: CASSQDHTINYGYTF. CDR3 sequence (DNA): TGTGCCAGCAGCCAAGACCACACCATTAACTATGGCTACACCTTC.